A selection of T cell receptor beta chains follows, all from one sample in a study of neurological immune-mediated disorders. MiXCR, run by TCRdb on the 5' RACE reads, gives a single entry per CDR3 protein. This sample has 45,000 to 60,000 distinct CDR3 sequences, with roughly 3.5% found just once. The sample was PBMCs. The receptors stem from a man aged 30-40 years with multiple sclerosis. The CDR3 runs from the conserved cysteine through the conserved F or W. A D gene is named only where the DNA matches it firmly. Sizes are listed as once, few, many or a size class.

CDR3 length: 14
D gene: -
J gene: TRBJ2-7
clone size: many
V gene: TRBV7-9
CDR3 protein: CASTMGFPAYEQYF
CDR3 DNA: TGTGCCAGCACCATGGGCTTCCCAGCCTACGAGCAGTACTTC

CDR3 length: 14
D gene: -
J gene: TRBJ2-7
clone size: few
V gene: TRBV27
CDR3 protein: CASSDPGPSNEQYF
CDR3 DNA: TGTGCCAGCAGCGATCCGGGACCATCAAACGAGCAGTACTTC

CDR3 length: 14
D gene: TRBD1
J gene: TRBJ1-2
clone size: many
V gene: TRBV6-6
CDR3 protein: CASSYRDRVYGYTF
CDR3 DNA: TGTGCCAGCAGTTACCGGGACAGGGTCTATGGCTACACCTTC

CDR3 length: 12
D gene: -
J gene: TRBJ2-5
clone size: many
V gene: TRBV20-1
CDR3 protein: CSAEGRRETQYF
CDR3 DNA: TGCAGTGCCGAGGGTCGAAGGGAGACCCAGTACTTC

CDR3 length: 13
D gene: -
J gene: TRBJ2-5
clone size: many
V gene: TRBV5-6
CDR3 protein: CASSQRYQETQYF
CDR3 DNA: TGTGCCAGCAGCCAGCGGTACCAAGAGACCCAGTACTTC

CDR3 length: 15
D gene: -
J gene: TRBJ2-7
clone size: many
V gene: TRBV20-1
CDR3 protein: CSASSYGGVMDEQYF
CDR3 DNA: TGCAGTGCTAGTTCCTACGGCGGGGTAATGGACGAGCAGTACTTC

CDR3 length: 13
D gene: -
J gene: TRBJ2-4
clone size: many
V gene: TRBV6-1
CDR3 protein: CASNVQAKNIQYF
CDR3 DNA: TGTGCCAGTAACGTTCAAGCCAAAAACATTCAGTACTTC

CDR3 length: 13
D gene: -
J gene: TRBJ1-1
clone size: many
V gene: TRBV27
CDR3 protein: CASSWAWDTEAFF
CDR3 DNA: TGTGCCAGCAGTTGGGCCTGGGACACTGAAGCTTTCTTT

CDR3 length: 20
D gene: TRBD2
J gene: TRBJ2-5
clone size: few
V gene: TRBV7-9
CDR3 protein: CASSLFQGLAGDQYQETQYF
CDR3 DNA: TGTGCCAGCAGCTTATTTCAGGGACTAGCGGGGGACCAGTACCAAGAGACCCAGTACTTC

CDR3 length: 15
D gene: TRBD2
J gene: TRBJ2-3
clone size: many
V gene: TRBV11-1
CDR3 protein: CASSLGGRITDTQYF
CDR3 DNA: TGTGCCAGCAGCTTGGGCGGGAGGATCACAGATACGCAGTATTTT

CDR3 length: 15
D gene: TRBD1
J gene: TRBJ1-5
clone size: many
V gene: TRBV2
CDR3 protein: CASRAGTGGGQPQHF
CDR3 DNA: TGTGCCAGCAGGGCCGGGACAGGGGGCGGGCAGCCCCAGCATTTT

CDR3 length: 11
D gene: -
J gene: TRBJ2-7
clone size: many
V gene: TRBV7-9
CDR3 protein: CASSFQGEQYF
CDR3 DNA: TGTGCCAGCAGCTTTCAGGGCGAGCAGTACTTC

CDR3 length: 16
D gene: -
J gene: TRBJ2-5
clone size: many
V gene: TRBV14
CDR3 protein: CASSQGGVKGEETQYF
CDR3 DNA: TGTGCCAGCAGCCAAGGTGGAGTAAAGGGTGAAGAGACCCAGTACTTC

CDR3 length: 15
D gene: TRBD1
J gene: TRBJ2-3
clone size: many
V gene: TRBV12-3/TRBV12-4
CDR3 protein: CASTQQGAVPDTQYF
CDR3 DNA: TGTGCCAGCACCCAACAGGGGGCTGTTCCAGATACGCAGTATTTT

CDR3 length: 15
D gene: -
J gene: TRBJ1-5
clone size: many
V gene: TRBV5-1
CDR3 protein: CASSLVGAGLGPQHF
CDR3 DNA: TGCGCCAGCAGCTTGGTTGGGGCCGGGTTGGGGCCCCAGCATTTT